This TCR beta chain was recorded in a study of post-analysis software for immune sequencing data. Of note for this clonotype: Its antigen is not identified.

Every TCR beta cDNA library bore unique molecular identifiers. There were about 0.95 to 11 million T cells, and around 500,000 cDNA molecules came from them. TCRdb re-analysed the PCR reads in MiXCR, keeping a single row per CDR3 protein. The table lists approximately 690,000 distinct CDR3 sequences, approximately 60% of them singletons. Overall study results and limits: Strong co-clustering by F measure was evident for samples that had been prepared in the same batch.

Sequences were obtained from blood. The source is a girl aged 2 to 9 with multiple sclerosis.

CDR3 amino acids: CSALHSGALGNEQFF. CDR3 DNA sequence: TGCAGTGCTCTCCATAGCGGGGCTTTGGGGAATGAGCAGTTCTTC. The rearrangement joins TRBV20-1 to TRBJ2-1; 8 bases agree with TRBD2. The length of the CDR3 is 15 residues. Per germline, CDR1 DFQATT and CDR2 SNEGSKA (reference sequence). The V and J ends lost 5 bases and 7 bases, in that order; junction bases with no gene match: 13.